Following are 27 T cell receptor beta chains from one sample sequenced in a study of T cell clones after liver transplantation. Clones were sequenced by immunoSEQ multiplex PCR, and TCRdb holds only the in-frame ones, with some missing. There are 95,000 to 110,000 clones in the sample; more than 75% occur only once, and just under 1% lies in the top ten. The sample here was CD4+ T cells from blood, taken before liver transplant. Receptors were obtained from a human donor who received a liver transplant.

V and J are TRBV7-6 and TRBJ2-7; D tentatively reads TRBD1 or TRBD2 (5 bases each). Trimming shortened V by 5 bases and J by 6 bases, and 14 bases separated the two germline ends. In germline, CDR1 is SGHVS, CDR2 FNYEAQ. There are 13 residues in the CDR3. CDR3 sequence reads: CASSPGGGTEQYF. In DNA, the CDR3 is TGTGCCAGCAGCCCTGGTGGGGGAACCGAGCAGTACTTC.

The J gene is TRBJ2-7, the V gene TRBV25-1, with D perhaps TRBD1 (6 bases). The CDR3 runs 12 residues. V was pared by 6 bases and J by 3 bases, with 9 bases between. The germline V gene has CDR1 MGHDK and CDR2 SYGVNS. In DNA form, the CDR3 reads TGTGCCAGCAGCTCACAGGGCTACGAGCAGTACTTC. Protein sequence: CASSSQGYEQYF.

The CDR3 region has the DNA TGTGCCAGAAGCCCTGCAGGGGTGGGCAACAATGAGCAGTTCTTC. Translating gives CARSPAGVGNNEQFF. This chain connects TRBV5-3 to TRBJ2-1, with D perhaps matching TRBD1 (6 bases). TRBV5-3 qualifies as an ORF whose function is uncertain. The CDR3 loop spans 15 amino acids. The V end was cut by 4 bases, the J end by 5 bases, with 16 bases between.

The chain joins TRBV11-3 to TRBJ2-1; 10 nucleotides line up with TRBD1. V lost 0 bases to trimming and J lost 2 bases; unmatched junction nucleotides: 1. Germline CDR1 SGHNT, CDR2 YENEEA. This CDR3 contains 16 residues. For the CDR3, the DNA is TGTGCCAGCAGCTTAGATGGGACAGGGGCCTACAATGAGCAGTTCTTC. It translates to CASSLDGTGAYNEQFF.

V usage is TRBV5-1 and J usage is TRBJ2-1, with 11 bases matching TRBD2. Trimming took 4 bases from V and 3 from J; bases not matched to a gene: 6. Germline-derived CDR1 and CDR2 are SGHRS and YFSETQ. CDR3 length equals 16 residues. The CDR3: CASSTGTSGRYNEQFF. CDR3 nucleotide sequence: TGCGCCAGCAGCACTGGGACTAGCGGCCGCTACAATGAGCAGTTCTTC.

The gene calls are TRBV5-1 and TRBJ2-7, with D perhaps TRBD2 (5 bases). The germline gives CDR1 SGHRS, CDR2 YFSETQ. V lost 4 bases and J lost 2, with 13 bases in between. CDR3 size: 14 residues. CDR3 DNA: TGCGCCAGCAGCCAGAGCGGCAGCACCTACGAGCAGTACTTC. As protein: CASSQSGSTYEQYF.

The V gene is TRBV6-5, the J gene TRBJ1-4; D is perhaps TRBD1 (6 bases). Germline loops: CDR1 MNHEY, CDR2 SVGAGI. The V and J ends lost 3 bases and 4 bases respectively, with 12 bases between them. CDR3 length equals 15 residues. This CDR3 reads CASSYARQDNEKLFF. The CDR3 DNA sequence: TGTGCCAGCAGTTATGCCCGACAGGATAATGAAAAACTGTTTTTT.

V and J are TRBV27 and TRBJ2-7, with 13 bases fitting TRBD2. The CDR3 contains 16 residues. The J segment lost 7 bases and the V segment lost 3 bases, leaving 9 bases of the junction unmatched. Germline CDR1 and CDR2: MNHEY and SMNVEV (reference sequence). This CDR3 is CASSFGTSGAPREQYF. CDR3 nucleotides: TGTGCCAGCAGTTTCGGGACTAGCGGGGCGCCTCGAGAGCAGTACTTC.

This chain connects TRBV28 to TRBJ1-1; possibly TRBD1 for D (6 bases). V gave up 6 bases and J gave up 0 bases, with 11 bases separating them. Germline values: CDR1 MDHEN, CDR2 SYDVKM. CDR3 length: 14 residues. This chain's CDR3 is CASRQGPLNTEAFF. For the CDR3, the DNA is TGTGCCAGCAGACAGGGACCGTTGAACACTGAAGCTTTCTTT.

The chain links TRBV11-1 to TRBJ1-2, with 8 bases that match TRBD1. Germline-derived CDR1 and CDR2 are SGHAT and FQDESV (reference sequence). Trimming removed 8 bases from V and 4 bases from J; junction bases left unmatched: 6. This CDR3 is built from 13 residues. The CDR3 loop is CASGAGTGYGYTF. CDR3 coding DNA: TGTGCCAGCGGGGCCGGGACAGGCTATGGCTACACCTTC. Complete variable domain (other parts from reference TRBV11-1 and TRBJ1-2): EAEVAQSPRYKITEKSQAVAFWCDPISGHATLYWYRQILGQGPELLVQFQDESVVDDSQLPKDRFSAERLKGVDSTLKIQPAELGDSAMYLCASGAGTGYGYTFGSGTRLTVV.

This clone has a handful of counts. The genes are TRBV5-8 and TRBJ2-7; 12 bases match TRBD2. Trimming removed 4 bases from V and 7 bases from J; junction bases left unmatched: 15. This CDR3 is built from 17 residues. Per the germline V gene, CDR1 is SGHTS and CDR2 is YDEGEE. This chain's CDR3 is CASSRRTSGDWSREQYF. In DNA form, the CDR3 reads TGTGCCAGCAGCCGCAGGACTAGCGGGGACTGGTCGCGAGAGCAGTACTTC. Combining the CDR3 with reference TRBV5-8 and TRBJ2-7 gives the whole variable domain EAGVTQSPTHLIKTRGQQATLRCSPISGHTSVYWYQQALGLGLQFLLWYDEGEERNRGNFPPRFSGRQFPNYSSELNVNALELEDSALYLCASSRRTSGDWSREQYFGPGTRLTVT.

This clone was seen a single time. The rearrangement links TRBV7-9 to TRBJ2-5; TRBD1 is a possible D gene (6 bases). The CDR3 has 18 amino acids. Germline V gives CDR1 SEHNR, CDR2 FQNEAQ (reference sequence). Deletions cut 1 base from V and 2 bases from J, with 20 bases between. The CDR3 sequence is CASSLEALDSFFQETQYF. As DNA, the CDR3 is TGTGCCAGCAGCTTAGAGGCCTTGGACAGTTTTTTTCAAGAGACCCAGTACTTC.

The rearrangement uses TRBV7-3 and TRBJ2-2; tentatively, D is TRBD1 (6 bases). Germline V CDR1 and CDR2: SGHTA, FQGTGA. Between the trimmed V and J ends, which lost 6 bases and 2 bases, there was a span of 13 bases. CDR3 size: 15 residues. The DNA for the CDR3 is TGTGCCAGCAGATCGGACAGACGTAACACCGGGGAGCTGTTTTTT. This translates into CASRSDRRNTGELFF.

The rearrangement links TRBV6-1 to TRBJ2-5; TRBD2 is a possible D gene (7 bases). Germline V gene sequence: CDR1 MNHNS, CDR2 SASEGT. The CDR3 is made up of 16 amino acids. Trimming cost V 2 bases and J 5 bases, with 18 bases left between them. For the CDR3, the DNA is TGTGCCAGCAGTGAATTACTAGGGGGGGTGCGGGAGACCCAGTACTTC. Protein sequence: CASSELLGGVRETQYF.

As to this clone: The same CDR3 also results from other DNA sequences found in this sample. The chain uses TRBV5-1 and TRBJ2-5, with 7 bases matching TRBD1. This CDR3 is 16 amino acids long. CDR1 and CDR2 (germline): SGHRS, YFSETQ. V was clipped by 3 bases and J by 0 bases; unmatched bases: 8. CDR3 in DNA: TGCGCCAGCAGCTCGATAGGACAGGTAAACCAAGAGACCCAGTACTTC. The encoded protein is CASSSIGQVNQETQYF. The full variable domain, completed using reference TRBV5-1 and TRBJ2-5, is KAGVTQTPRYLIKTRGQQVTLSCSPISGHRSVSWYQQTPGQGLQFLFEYFSETQRNKGNFPGRFSGRQFSNSRSEMNVSTLELGDSALYLCASSSIGQVNQETQYFGPGTRLLVL.

The rearrangement joins TRBV11-2 to TRBJ2-4; unclear D gene. Germline V gives CDR1 SGHAT, CDR2 FQNNGV. V gave up 5 bases and J gave up 7 bases, with 9 bases separating them. This CDR3 comprises 12 residues. This chain's CDR3 is CASSTLWNIQYF. CDR3 DNA sequence: TGTGCCAGCAGCACCTTATGGAACATTCAGTACTTC.

The V and J genes are TRBV11-2 and TRBJ2-5; no firm D call. Per germline, CDR1 SGHAT and CDR2 FQNNGV. The V end was cut by 1 base, the J end by 2 bases, with 11 bases between. The CDR3 covers 15 residues. The CDR3 reads CASSLVMGWQETQYF. The CDR3 DNA reads TGTGCCAGCAGCTTAGTTATGGGCTGGCAAGAGACCCAGTACTTC.

The V call is TRBV27, the J call TRBJ2-3, with a weak D call TRBD1 (6 bases). The length of the CDR3 is 16 residues. The V gene lost 4 bases and the J gene lost 1 base, with 15 bases spanning the gap. Germline V gene data show CDR1 as MNHEY and CDR2 as SMNVEV (reference sequence). For the CDR3, the DNA is TGTGCCAGCAGTTCACGACAGGCCCCGGGCACAGATACGCAGTATTTT. This sequence encodes CASSSRQAPGTDTQYF.

This clone appeared a single time. The chain recombines TRBV2 with TRBJ2-2, with D perhaps matching TRBD2 (6 bases). V lost 1 base, J lost 3 bases, and 9 bases lay in between. CDR3 size: 15 residues. Germline CDR1 is SNHLY and CDR2 is FYNNEI. The CDR3 reads CASSEGGVYTGELFF. CDR3 nucleotides: TGTGCCAGCAGTGAAGGGGGGGTCTACACCGGGGAGCTGTTTTTT.

This clone showed up just a few times. The genes are TRBV7-9 and TRBJ2-3, with 8 bases lining up with TRBD2. This CDR3 has 14 residues. Germline CDR1 is SEHNR and CDR2 is FQNEAQ (reference sequence). J was trimmed by 7 bases and V by 5 bases; bases with no gene match: 8. The CDR3 DNA sequence: TGTGCCAGCAGCGTTTCTGGCGGGAGGAATACGCAGTATTTT. Amino acid sequence: CASSVSGGRNTQYF. The complete variable domain, with remaining parts taken from reference TRBV7-9 and TRBJ2-3, reads DTGVSQNPRHKITKRGQNVTFRCDPISEHNRLYWYRQTLGQGPEFLTYFQNEAQLEKSRLLSDRFSAERPKGSFSTLEIQRTEQGDSAMYLCASSVSGGRNTQYFGPGTRLTVL.

The chain recombines TRBV7-3 with TRBJ2-1, with D unresolved. The ends were cut back, 5 bases at V and 4 bases at J, with 12 bases in the middle. The CDR3 has 14 residues. Looked up from germline, CDR1 is SGHTA and CDR2 is FQGTGA. CDR3 DNA: TGTGCCAGCAGCAAGACTCCCGGATACAATGAGCAGTTCTTC. The encoded protein is CASSKTPGYNEQFF.

The chain couples TRBV28 to TRBJ2-1; 9 positions match TRBD1. The CDR3 is 17 residues long. In germline, CDR1 is MDHEN, CDR2 SYDVKM. Losses at the gene ends were 7 bases for V and 8 bases for J; bases not matched to a gene: 18. CDR3 bases: TGTGCCAGCACCTGGACGGCTCTTGACAGGGGGGGCGATGAGCAGTTCTTC. Translation: CASTWTALDRGGDEQFF.

The rearrangement joins TRBV25-1 to TRBJ2-4; D is ambiguous. Germline-derived CDR1 and CDR2 are MGHDK and SYGVNS. This CDR3 contains 14 residues. V lost 2 bases, J lost 1 base, and 6 bases lay in between. The CDR3 DNA reads TGTGCCAGCAGTGAAGAAGGGGCCAAAAACATTCAGTACTTC. Translation: CASSEEGAKNIQYF.

The genes are TRBV2 and TRBJ1-5, with 7 bases that match TRBD1. This CDR3 is built from 15 residues. Germline-derived CDR1 and CDR2 are SNHLY and FYNNEI. The trim removed 6 bases at V and 3 bases at J, leaving 8 bases unmatched. The CDR3 DNA sequence: TGTGCCAGCAGCGCCGGGACAGCTAACAATCAGCCCCAGCATTTT. It is translated as CASSAGTANNQPQHF.

The genes are TRBV19 and TRBJ2-3; D remains ambiguous. The CDR3 is 15 residues long. V was trimmed by 3 bases and J by 0 bases, leaving 10 bases between them. Germline CDR1 reads LNHDA; CDR2 reads SQIVND (reference sequence). The CDR3 protein is CASSMGSPSTDTQYF. The CDR3 DNA reads TGTGCCAGTAGTATGGGGTCTCCTAGCACAGATACGCAGTATTTT.

This clone was picked up many times. The chain carries TRBV11-2 and TRBJ1-5; tentatively, D is TRBD1 (5 bases). Germline V gene sequence: CDR1 SGHAT, CDR2 FQNNGV. Trimming left V 0 bases short and J 3 bases short, with 9 bases between. The CDR3 contains 15 residues. The CDR3 region is CASSLDRDLNQPQHF. CDR3 sequence (DNA): TGTGCCAGCAGCTTAGATAGGGACCTCAATCAGCCCCAGCATTTT. Filled out from reference TRBV11-2 and TRBJ1-5, the complete variable domain reads EAGVAQSPRYKIIEKRQSVAFWCNPISGHATLYWYQQILGQGPKLLIQFQNNGVVDDSQLPKDRFSAERLKGVDSTLKIQPAKLEDSAVYLCASSLDRDLNQPQHFGDGTRLSIL.

The CDR3 DNA sequence: TGTGCCAGCAGATCCCAGGGGAACACTGAAGCTTTCTTT. Protein sequence: CASRSQGNTEAFF. The genes are TRBV7-3 and TRBJ1-1, with D possibly matching TRBD1 (5 bases). Germline V gives CDR1 SGHTA, CDR2 FQGTGA. V was clipped by 6 bases and J by 1 base, with 9 bases between them. The CDR3 is 13 residues long.